This T cell receptor beta chain was sequenced in a study of monozygotic twins with inflammatory bowel disease. TCRdb reanalyzed the 5' RACE reads, giving one entry per CDR3 protein sequence and no DNA. The ten most abundant clones cover roughly 1.7% of a sample with some 210,000 distinct CDR3 sequences. Overall study results and limits: Especially with disease activity, IBD patients shared fewer clonotypes with others than healthy twins did.

On this clonotype: What it binds is unknown.

Per the germline V gene, CDR1 is SGHRS and CDR2 is YFSETQ. The CDR3 spans 15 residues. Blood was drawn at roughly 2.6 ml per donor. The TCR sequence derives from a human donor with ulcerative colitis or Crohn's disease, or a healthy co-twin of an affected twin (not recorded which). Sequenced input: blood. The chain uses TRBV5-1 and TRBJ1-4; TCRdb reports TRBD1, a call that lacks DNA to check it against. The CDR3 region is CASSFRDIVNEKLFF.